These 20 T cell receptor beta chains were sequenced from one sample in a study of T cells in Graves' hyperthyroidism and ophthalmopathy (dated by TCRdb to the late 2010s). The library was generated by multiplex PCR. Sequencing instrument: Illumina HiSeq 2000. The TCR beta CDR3 regions were amplified from RNA transcripts. For the first round of RT-PCR on the TCR CDR3, the HTBI primer set was used together with the Qiagen OneStep RT-PCR kit. The public reads were reanalyzed by TCRdb: fastp trimming at Q25, MiXCR alignment, in-frame beta chains only. Every CDR3 protein is listed once, alongside the most common genes and DNA of its rows. The sample table holds about 350,000 distinct CDR3 sequences, of which roughly 13% were seen once. Clones ranked in the top ten supply roughly 35% of the sample. Sequenced sample: blood. The source of these receptors is a woman between 35 and 50 years old with Graves' ophthalmopathy.

This clonotype was seen repeatedly, ten times or more. The CDR3 DNA follows: TGCAGCGTTACCAAGCGGGGGAGCTCCTACGAGCAGTACTTC. This sequence encodes CSVTKRGSSYEQYF. J is TRBJ2-7 and V is TRBV29-1; 8 bases agree with TRBD2. V lost 5 bases and J lost 0; bases outside the gene matches: 6. This CDR3 is built from 14 residues. The germline gives CDR1 SQVTM, CDR2 ANQGSEA.

The table lists this clonotype with many counts. This sequence joins TRBV2 and TRBJ1-1, with D maybe TRBD1 (5 bases). Trimming shortened V by 7 bases and J by 2 bases, and 14 bases separated the two germline ends. Germline V CDR1 and CDR2: SNHLY, FYNNEI. The CDR3 runs 14 residues. Here the CDR3 DNA reads TGTGCCAGCATCGGCATGGGGCCAAACACTGAAGCTTTCTTT. Its protein product is CASIGMGPNTEAFF.

This clonotype was observed a handful of times. This sequence joins TRBV20-1 and TRBJ2-6; D call uncertain. The CDR3 consists of 14 residues. V lost 4 bases and J lost 6, with 13 bases in between. Germline V gives CDR1 DFQATT, CDR2 SNEGSKA (reference sequence). The CDR3 sequence: CSAKTDGLANVLTF. Written as DNA, the CDR3 is TGCAGTGCTAAGACGGACGGTTTGGCCAACGTCCTGACTTTC.

This clonotype was seen repeatedly, ten times or more. This rearrangement joins TRBV20-1 to TRBJ1-1; D unclear. The CDR3 runs 13 residues. Trimming pared 3 bases from V and 5 bases from J, leaving 13 bases between. Germline V CDR1 and CDR2: DFQATT, SNEGSKA (reference sequence). The CDR3 sequence is CSASWGLGTEAFF. In nucleotides, the CDR3 is TGCAGTGCTAGTTGGGGATTAGGGACTGAAGCTTTCTTT.

This clonotype was seen once. V usage is TRBV11-3 and J usage is TRBJ2-1; tentatively, D is TRBD2 (6 bases). The DNA end is more similar to TRBJ2-7, so the J call may be wrong. CDR3 size: 14 residues. Germline V gene data show CDR1 as SGHNT and CDR2 as YENEEA. The CDR3: CASSARDWSNEQYF. Here the CDR3 DNA reads TGTGCCAGCAGCGCCCGGGACTGGAGCAATGAGCAGTACTTC.

In its sample, this clonotype was seen a few times. The V gene is TRBV19, the J gene TRBJ1-1, with a weak D call TRBD1 (5 bases). The V gene lost 9 bases and the J gene lost 5 bases, with 10 bases spanning the gap. Per germline, CDR1 LNHDA and CDR2 SQIVND (reference sequence). CDR3 size: 11 residues. Here the CDR3 DNA reads TGTGCCAGCGGGGGTTTTACTGAAGCTTTCTTT. Translation gives CASGGFTEAFF.

This clonotype has just a few counts. The chain couples TRBV29-1 to TRBJ1-2; unclear D gene. Germline CDR1 is SQVTM and CDR2 is ANQGSEA. The V end lost 5 bases, the J end lost 3 bases, and 16 bases lay between the germline ends. The CDR3 extends over 14 amino acids. The CDR3, as DNA: TGCAGCGTTTTTGGCGCCGGAGCCTACTATGGCTACACCTTC. Translation gives CSVFGAGAYYGYTF.

This clonotype occurred many times. J is TRBJ2-1 and V is TRBV28; perhaps TRBD2 as D (5 bases). There are 13 residues in the CDR3. Germline assignment: CDR1 MDHEN and CDR2 SYDVKM. Deletions cut 2 bases from V and 7 bases from J, with 9 bases between. CDR3 bases: TGTGCCAGCAGTTTAGGCGGGCGGAATGAGCAGTTCTTC. Translating gives CASSLGGRNEQFF.

This clonotype has ten or more counts. This rearrangement joins TRBV27 to TRBJ1-6; 8 nucleotides agree with TRBD1. Trimming removed 5 bases from V and 6 bases from J; junction bases left unmatched: 6. Germline V gene sequence: CDR1 MNHEY, CDR2 SMNVEV (reference sequence). This CDR3 is 15 amino acids long. The CDR3 DNA reads as TGTGCCAGCAGTCCCCGGACAGGGATTAATTCACCCCTCCACTTT. It encodes CASSPRTGINSPLHF.

This chain links TRBV7-9 with TRBJ2-7; 7 bases fit TRBD2. The CDR3 has 15 residues. The junction had 9 bases not matched to a gene; V was cut back by 1 base and J by 6 bases. Germline CDR1 reads SEHNR; CDR2 reads FQNEAQ (reference sequence). CDR3 nucleotides: TGTGCCAGCAGCTTAGTCGTGGGCCCGGGGGGCGAGCAGTACTTC. Protein sequence: CASSLVVGPGGEQYF.

This clonotype showed up many times. The chain joins TRBV20-1 to TRBJ2-7, with D possibly being TRBD2 (6 bases). Germline V gene sequence: CDR1 DFQATT, CDR2 SNEGSKA (reference sequence). V lost 0 bases and J 4 bases, leaving 16 bases between the germline ends. The CDR3 totals 15 residues. The CDR3 reads CSARDLGGILYEQYF. The CDR3 DNA sequence: TGCAGTGCTAGAGATCTCGGAGGGATCCTATACGAGCAGTACTTC.

This clonotype came up a few times. The CDR3 spells CASSLNPSGSTDTQYF. CDR3 nucleotide sequence: TGTGCCAGCAGCCTCAACCCTAGCGGAAGCACAGATACGCAGTATTTT. The chain couples TRBV4-2 to TRBJ2-3; 7 bases agree with TRBD2. Unmatched junction bases numbered 7, after V lost 4 bases and J lost 0 bases. Germline V lookup: CDR1 LGHNA, CDR2 YNFKEQ. The CDR3 length is 16 residues.

V and J are TRBV30 and TRBJ2-2; 7 positions agree with TRBD2. V was pared by 0 bases and J by 0 bases, with 1 base of the junction left unmatched. This CDR3 spans 15 amino acids. Germline V gene sequence: CDR1 GTSNPN, CDR2 SVGIG (reference sequence). The CDR3 here is CAWSVGLANTGELFF. The CDR3 DNA follows: TGTGCCTGGAGTGTAGGACTAGCGAACACCGGGGAGCTGTTTTTT.

This clonotype occurred many times. The chain joins TRBV24-1 to TRBJ2-1, with TRBD2 identical over 10 bases. Looked up from germline, CDR1 is KGHDR and CDR2 is SFDVKD. The CDR3 runs 16 residues. V gave up 3 bases and J gave up 6 bases; unmatched junction bases: 7. The CDR3 loop is CATSDGLAGVLNEQFF. CDR3 coding DNA: TGTGCCACCAGTGATGGCCTAGCGGGAGTTCTCAATGAGCAGTTCTTC.

This clonotype was observed many times. The V gene is TRBV7-9, the J gene TRBJ2-7; either TRBD1 or TRBD2 may supply D (5 bases each). Germline assignment: CDR1 SEHNR and CDR2 FQNEAQ (reference sequence). V shed 6 bases and J shed 5 bases, with 11 bases lying between them. This CDR3 is 12 amino acids long. CDR3 in DNA: TGTGCCAGCAGGAGGGGAAATGACGAGCAGTACTTC. This sequence encodes CASRRGNDEQYF.

This clonotype has ten or more counts. The CDR3 nucleotides read TGTGCCAGCAGTGGGACAGGGTACGCCTATGGCTACACCTTC. It specifies CASSGTGYAYGYTF. The V call is TRBV2, the J call TRBJ1-2; 8 nucleotides agree with TRBD1. CDR3 size: 14 residues. V lost 4 bases to trimming and J lost 4 bases; unmatched junction nucleotides: 5. Germline V gene data show CDR1 as SNHLY and CDR2 as FYNNEI.

At least ten counts were recorded for this clonotype. V usage is TRBV27 and J usage is TRBJ2-7, with D perhaps given as TRBD1 or TRBD2 (6 bases each). CDR3 length: 14 amino acids. CDR1 MNHEY and CDR2 SMNVEV come from the germline V gene (reference sequence). V was cut by 4 bases and J by 8 bases, with 18 bases left in between. The CDR3 is CASSSPSRGLQQYF. The DNA for the CDR3 is TGTGCCAGCAGTTCGCCCAGCAGGGGACTGCAGCAGTACTTC.

The table lists this clonotype with many counts. V is TRBV7-9 and J is TRBJ2-1, with TRBD1 matching 7 bases. Germline lookup yields CDR1 SEHNR and CDR2 FQNEAQ (reference sequence). Trimming took 2 bases from V and 7 from J; bases not matched to a gene: 5. CDR3 length: 14 amino acids. DNA for the CDR3: TGTGCCAGCAGCTTAACAGGGGTATGGAATGAGCAGTTCTTC. This codes for CASSLTGVWNEQFF.

This clonotype was found many times. J is TRBJ2-1 and V is TRBV5-1, with 9 bases identical to TRBD2. V lost 4 bases to trimming and J lost 7 bases; unmatched junction nucleotides: 6. The CDR3 loop spans 14 amino acids. Germline V lookup: CDR1 SGHRS, CDR2 YFSETQ. Written as DNA, the CDR3 is TGCGCCAGCAGCAGCGCTAGCGGGGAGAATGAGCAGTTCTTC. It yields the protein CASSSASGENEQFF. Full variable domain (rest looked up from reference TRBV5-1 and TRBJ2-1): KAGVTQTPRYLIKTRGQQVTLSCSPISGHRSVSWYQQTPGQGLQFLFEYFSETQRNKGNFPGRFSGRQFSNSRSEMNVSTLELGDSALYLCASSSASGENEQFFGPGTRLTVL.

There are many counts of this clonotype. The rearrangement links TRBV7-8 to TRBJ2-2, with 11 bases that match TRBD1. V shed 1 base, J shed 6 bases, and the junction held 7 bases outside the gene matches. CDR1 and CDR2 from the germline V gene are SGHVS and FQNEAQ. The CDR3 covers 17 residues. CDR3 region: CASSLGLGTGGSGELFF. CDR3 DNA sequence: TGTGCCAGCAGCTTAGGACTTGGGACAGGGGGTTCCGGGGAGCTGTTTTTT.